Below, 14 T cell receptor beta chains from the same sample are listed, as sequenced in a study of radiotherapy plus CTLA-4 blockade in lung cancer. TCRdb's copy holds only in-frame clones and misses some; the assay was immunoSEQ multiplex PCR. The table lists roughly 100,000 clones, roughly four fifths of them singletons. The input for sequencing was peripheral blood, taken from a patient treated with radiotherapy plus ipilimumab. These receptors were taken from a human donor with non-small cell lung cancer who had a partial response to radiotherapy plus ipilimumab.

The V call is TRBV27, the J call TRBJ2-7; D unresolved. V was clipped by 3 bases and J by 0 bases, with 12 bases between them. Germline CDR1 MNHEY, CDR2 SMNVEV (reference sequence). The CDR3 length is 15 residues. CDR3 nucleotides: TGTGCCAGCAGTTTTGTTGAGGCCTCCTCCTACGAGCAGTACTTC. Translation gives CASSFVEASSYEQYF.

This clone turned up a few times. The chain is built from TRBV18 and TRBJ2-1; TRBD1 agrees at 8 bases. Germline CDR1 is KGHSH and CDR2 is LQKENI. The CDR3 loop spans 14 amino acids. V was clipped by 5 bases and J by 10 bases; unmatched bases: 10. The CDR3 loop is CASSSGTGLLEQFF. The CDR3, as DNA: TGTGCCAGCTCATCCGGGACAGGCCTTCTAGAGCAGTTCTTC.

The chain couples TRBV29-1 to TRBJ2-1; the match to TRBD2 covers 9 bases. From germline, CDR1 is SQVTM and CDR2 ANQGSEA. V lost 8 bases and J lost 0; bases outside the gene matches: 11. The CDR3 is 16 residues long. CDR3 bases: TGCAGCACAGTTTCGCGGACTAGCGACTCCTACAATGAGCAGTTCTTC. Residues: CSTVSRTSDSYNEQFF.

The chain joins TRBV7-8 to TRBJ1-2, with a weak D call TRBD1 (6 bases). V dropped 4 bases and J dropped 10 bases, with 16 bases sitting between them. The CDR3 is 13 amino acids. Per germline, CDR1 SGHVS and CDR2 FQNEAQ. The CDR3, as DNA: TGTGCCAGCAGCTGGGTAGGACAGCAGTTCTACACCTTC. Translation: CASSWVGQQFYTF.

J is TRBJ2-1 and V is TRBV5-1, with 9 bases aligning to TRBD2. Germline loops: CDR1 SGHRS, CDR2 YFSETQ. The CDR3 length is 15 residues. V was pared by 4 bases and J by 4 bases, with 6 bases of the junction left unmatched. Written as DNA, the CDR3 is TGCGCCAGCAGCAAATTAGCGGGGGAATACAATGAGCAGTTCTTC. Translating it yields CASSKLAGEYNEQFF.

This clone was recorded once. CDR3 amino acids: CASSVTGGVWEQYF. CDR3 coding DNA: TGTGCCAGCAGCGTGACCGGAGGGGTGTGGGAGCAGTACTTC. The chain employs TRBV9 and TRBJ2-7; possible D gene TRBD2, 6 bases. V lost 2 bases and J lost 7, with 16 bases in between. Germline V gene sequence: CDR1 SGDLS, CDR2 YYNGEE. The CDR3 consists of 14 residues.

The chain couples TRBV6-5 to TRBJ1-1, with 7 bases that match TRBD1. The CDR3 runs to 13 residues. The ends lost 4 bases at V and 4 bases at J; junction bases unmatched: 3. Germline V gene lookup returns CDR1 MNHEY and CDR2 SVGAGI. As DNA, the CDR3 is TGTGCCAGCAGTTTAACAGGGGCCACTGAAGCTTTCTTT. Residues: CASSLTGATEAFF.

The V call is TRBV5-1, the J call TRBJ1-5; D remains ambiguous. Germline CDR1 SGHRS, CDR2 YFSETQ. The CDR3 consists of 15 residues. The V end was cut by 0 bases, the J end by 5 bases, with 12 bases between. CDR3 nucleotides: TGCGCCAGCAGCTTGGTGGGGAGTCCGGATCAGCCCCAGCATTTT. This encodes CASSLVGSPDQPQHF.

As DNA, the CDR3 is TGCAGTGCTAGCCCTCGGGATGAGCAGTTCTTC. This codes for CSASPRDEQFF. This rearrangement joins TRBV20-1 to TRBJ2-1, with D unclear. This CDR3 is built from 11 residues. Per germline, CDR1 DFQATT and CDR2 SNEGSKA (reference sequence). V gave up 3 bases and J gave up 8 bases, with 8 bases separating them.

Comments on this clone: The sample carries other DNA sequences with the same CDR3. The V call is TRBV7-9, the J call TRBJ2-7; TRBD2 matches at 7 bases. Trimming took 5 bases from V and 1 from J; bases not matched to a gene: 8. The germline CDR1 and CDR2 sequences are SEHNR and FQNEAQ (reference sequence). This CDR3 has 15 amino acids. The CDR3: CASSPGGAGSYEQYF. DNA for the CDR3: TGTGCCAGCAGCCCGGGGGGAGCAGGATCCTACGAGCAGTACTTC.

V and J are TRBV30 and TRBJ2-4; D remains ambiguous. The V and J ends lost 2 bases and 4 bases respectively, with 9 bases between them. The V gene's germline CDR1 is GTSNPN and CDR2 SVGIG (reference sequence). The CDR3 totals 13 residues. CDR3 amino acids: CAWSPDNKNIQYF. In nucleotides, the CDR3 is TGTGCCTGGAGTCCAGATAATAAAAACATTCAGTACTTC.

The chain carries TRBV6-5 and TRBJ1-4; 9 bases map to TRBD1. Germline values: CDR1 MNHEY, CDR2 SVGAGI. The CDR3 runs to 15 residues. J lost 2 bases, V lost 4 bases, and 2 bases had no gene match. The CDR3 loop is CASSLTGGTNEKLFF. For the CDR3, the DNA is TGTGCCAGCAGTTTGACAGGGGGTACTAATGAAAAACTGTTTTTT.

V and J are TRBV10-1 and TRBJ2-5; possibly TRBD2 for D (6 bases). CDR1 and CDR2 (germline): WNHNN, SYGVQD (reference sequence). V lost 6 bases, J lost 5 bases, and 16 bases lay in between. The length of the CDR3 is 14 residues. The CDR3: CASSPTLASETQYF. CDR3 nucleotides: TGCGCCAGCAGCCCCACTCTAGCGTCGGAGACCCAGTACTTC.

The chain links TRBV28 to TRBJ2-3; the match to TRBD2 covers 9 bases. Germline CDR1 MDHEN, CDR2 SYDVKM. The CDR3 is 15 residues long. J lost 3 bases, V lost 6 bases, and 7 bases had no gene match. The CDR3 DNA follows: TGTGCCAGCAGCCCCCTTGCGGGAGGGACAGATACGCAGTATTTT. Residues: CASSPLAGGTDTQYF. Together with reference TRBV28 and TRBJ2-3, the CDR3 gives the full variable domain: DVKVTQSSRYLVKRTGEKVFLECVQDMDHENMFWYRQDPGLGLRLIYFSYDVKMKEKGDIPEGYSVSREKKERFSLILESASTNQTSMYLCASSPLAGGTDTQYFGPGTRLTVL.